The 12 T cell receptor beta chains given below trace back to one sample, sequenced in a study of CD4 and CD8 cells across lung adenocarcinoma regions. TCRdb reprocessed the PCR reads with MiXCR, giving one entry per CDR3 protein. This table has 21,000 or so distinct CDR3 sequences, roughly half appearing once. Specimen: CD8+ T cells from the center of a lung tumor. The receptors here all came from a female donor with lung adenocarcinoma. The CD4 and CD8 labels of this study may be unreliable.

The J gene is TRBJ2-7, the V gene TRBV6-1, with D possibly TRBD1 on 5 matching bases. V lost 4 bases to trimming and J lost 5 bases, with 15 bases between them. Germline V CDR1 and CDR2: MNHNS, SASEGT. The CDR3 extends over 14 amino acids. This CDR3 reads CASSVTGARDEQYF. CDR3 bases: TGTGCCAGCAGTGTTACTGGGGCTCGGGACGAGCAGTACTTC.

The chain joins TRBV10-1 to TRBJ2-4; D perhaps matches TRBD2 (6 bases). The CDR3 runs to 14 residues. V gave up 11 bases and J gave up 13 bases, with 27 bases separating them. Germline V gene data show CDR1 as WNHNN and CDR2 as SYGVQD (reference sequence). The CDR3 nucleotides read TGCGCCGGCACGGGGAGGCGAGACAAAAACACGCAGTACTTC. As protein: CAGTGRRDKNTQYF.

This clonotype occurred many times. This rearrangement joins TRBV27 to TRBJ2-5; 7 positions agree with TRBD2. Losses at the gene ends were 4 bases for V and 4 bases for J; bases not matched to a gene: 9. Germline CDR1 reads MNHEY; CDR2 reads SMNVEV (reference sequence). CDR3 length equals 15 residues. The DNA of the CDR3 is TGTGCCAGCAGTTCCCCCCAGGGCGGGGGAGAGACCCAGTACTTC. Translated, it gives CASSSPQGGGETQYF.

This chain connects TRBV3-1 to TRBJ2-3; D tentatively fits TRBD1 or TRBD2 (5 bases each). V gave up 3 bases and J gave up 1 base, with 8 bases separating them. CDR3 size: 14 residues. Germline V gives CDR1 LGHDT, CDR2 YNNKEL (reference sequence). Written as DNA, the CDR3 is TGTGCCAGCAGCCACCGAGGGGGCACAGATACGCAGTATTTT. Translation: CASSHRGGTDTQYF.

As regards this clonotype: The junction departs from germline at one end; a sequencing error may be responsible. The V gene is TRBV6-1, the J gene TRBJ2-3; weak D call: TRBD1 (5 bases). Per germline, CDR1 MNHNS and CDR2 SASEGT. The CDR3 extends over 18 amino acids. Written as DNA, the CDR3 is TGTGCCAGCAGTGAAAGGGGTTGGGATGCTGCAAACACAGATACGCAGTTTTTT. Amino acids: CASSERGWDAANTDTQFF.

Many counts were recorded for this clonotype. CDR3 residues: CASSQDWQTSYEQFF. CDR3 nucleotide sequence: TGTGCCAGCAGCCAAGATTGGCAGACTAGCTATGAGCAGTTCTTC. This rearrangement joins TRBV4-2 to TRBJ2-1; 7 nucleotides align to TRBD2. Germline CDR1 and CDR2: LGHNA and YNFKEQ. The CDR3 covers 15 residues. The V and J ends lost 0 bases and 8 bases, in that order; junction bases with no gene match: 7.

This clonotype turned up a few times. The rearrangement joins TRBV20-1 to TRBJ2-1; 10 bases align to TRBD2. CDR1 is DFQATT and CDR2 is SNEGSKA in the germline V gene (reference sequence). This CDR3 is 13 amino acids long. Trimming cost V 6 bases and J 6 bases; bases outside gene matches: 5. The CDR3 region has the DNA TGCAGTGCACCGGGACTAGCGTTCAATGAGCAGTTCTTC. Protein: CSAPGLAFNEQFF.

In regard to this clonotype: One junction end does not reproduce the germline sequence, and a read error may be involved. The chain combines TRBV6-5 with TRBJ2-2, with a tentative D call TRBD2 (5 bases). The length of the CDR3 is 15 residues. Germline CDR1 MNHEY, CDR2 SVGAGI. The CDR3, as DNA: TGTGCCAGCAGTTACCGACATGTGGGCACCGGGGAGCAGTTTTTT. Translating it yields CASSYRHVGTGEQFF.

V is TRBV5-1 and J is TRBJ1-1; 9 bases line up with TRBD1. V lost 0 bases to trimming and J lost 6 bases; unmatched junction nucleotides: 3. Per germline, CDR1 SGHRS and CDR2 YFSETQ. This CDR3 has 14 residues. The CDR3 coding sequence is TGCGCCAGCAGCTTGGGGACAGGGGCCCCTGAAGCTTTCTTT. Translating gives CASSLGTGAPEAFF.

V gene TRBV28 combines with J gene TRBJ2-3; D is unclear. The CDR3 sequence is 14 residues long. Trimming took 6 bases from V and 1 from J, leaving 11 bases between them. The germline CDR1 and CDR2 sequences are MDHEN and SYDVKM. The CDR3 nucleotides read TGTGCCAGCAGACCCGAAGGCCGCACAGATACGCAGTATTTT. Amino acid sequence: CASRPEGRTDTQYF.

Of note for this clonotype: Mismatch with germline at one junction end may stem from a read error. V usage is TRBV10-3 and J usage is TRBJ2-5, with 8 bases aligning to TRBD2. The CDR3 has 15 amino acids. The germline V gene encodes CDR1 ENHRY and CDR2 SYGVKD. The CDR3 DNA sequence: TGTGCCGCGGGGGGCAGGGGCGGTGACCAAGACACCCAGTACTTC. As protein: CAAGGRGGDQDTQYF.

The gene calls are TRBV6-1 and TRBJ2-4; 7 bases map to TRBD2. CDR3 length: 13 amino acids. Trimming cost V 9 bases and J 13 bases; bases outside gene matches: 15. Germline V lookup: CDR1 MNHNS, CDR2 SASEGT. CDR3 protein: CARGEGAKNTQYF. The CDR3, as DNA: TGTGCCAGGGGGGAGGGAGCCAAAAATACGCAGTACTTC.